This record concerns one TCR beta chain sequence. This CDR3 is 14 amino acids long. Germline CDR1 and CDR2: MNHEY and SVGAGI. Trimming took 6 bases from V and 8 from J, leaving 17 bases between them. The data are from a study of blood T cell repertoires in COVID-19. Across the study: From the United States, Italy and Spain came samples of acute and convalescent COVID-19. Nucleic acid was either cDNA or gDNA, and it came from T cells, B-cell-depleted T cells, or PBMCs.

As originally analysed: Amplification with reference gene primers provided the estimates of nucleated cell counts. Data came from immunoSEQ multiplex PCR; TCRdb stores just in-frame clones and leaves some out. V, J and clone size derive from that table, while D and trimming were established from the DNA sequence. The sample consists of approximately 82,000 clones, 85% of them appearing once. The sample consisted of peripheral blood. The receptor was derived from a woman in her sixties or seventies with active or convalescent COVID-19. This rearrangement joins TRBV6-5 to TRBJ2-1; D not certain. This CDR3 reads CASRARVGGDEQFF. CDR3 sequence (DNA): TGTGCCAGCAGGGCCCGGGTTGGCGGCGATGAGCAGTTCTTC.